A single sample is the source of the 8 T cell receptor beta chains below, sequenced in a study of T cell changes during pregnancy in multiple sclerosis. Using immunoSEQ multiplex PCR, the repertoire was profiled, and TCRdb retains in-frame clones only, with some absent. The sample includes over 35,000 clones, 90% to 95% of them seen just once. Sequencing used CD8+ T cells from peripheral blood mononuclear cells, obtained in the third trimester of pregnancy. These receptors were collected from a female donor with multiple sclerosis, enrolled in a pregnancy study.

This clone occurred once. The chain uses TRBV19 and TRBJ2-1; 7 nucleotides match TRBD1. Germline CDR1 LNHDA, CDR2 SQIVND (reference sequence). V gave up 6 bases and J gave up 4 bases; unmatched junction bases: 6. The CDR3 totals 14 residues. The CDR3 protein is CASRAGGGYNEQFF. CDR3 sequence (DNA): TGTGCCAGTAGAGCAGGGGGTGGGTACAATGAGCAGTTCTTC.

This clone was recorded only once. The same CDR3 arises from other DNA sequences in this sample as well. This chain joins TRBV27 and TRBJ2-1, with a weak D call TRBD2 (6 bases). V dropped 2 bases and J dropped 7 bases, with 6 bases sitting between them. Germline CDR1 MNHEY, CDR2 SMNVEV (reference sequence). The CDR3 extends over 12 amino acids. CDR3 nucleotide sequence: TGTGCCAGCAGTTTAGGGGGGAATGAGCAGTTCTTC. Amino acid sequence: CASSLGGNEQFF.

The V call is TRBV15, the J call TRBJ2-1; D is ambiguous. The CDR3 is 12 residues long. CDR1 is LNHNV, CDR2 YYDKDF, per germline (reference sequence). Trimming removed 3 bases from V and 4 bases from J, with 4 bases in between. The CDR3 is CATSSSYNEQFF. The CDR3 DNA is TGTGCCACCAGCAGCTCTTACAATGAGCAGTTCTTC. Full variable domain (rest looked up from reference TRBV15 and TRBJ2-1): DAMVIQNPRYQVTQFGKPVTLSCSQTLNHNVMYWYQQKSSQAPKLLFHYYDKDFNNEADTPDNFQSRRPNTSFCFLDIRSPGLGDTAMYLCATSSSYNEQFFGPGTRLTVL.

V gene TRBV2 combines with J gene TRBJ2-3, with D perhaps TRBD2 (5 bases). Trimming took 9 bases from V and 4 from J, leaving 14 bases between them. The length of the CDR3 is 13 residues. Germline V CDR1 and CDR2: SNHLY, FYNNEI. CDR3 sequence (DNA): TGTGCCAGTCAAAGGTCGGGGTCAGATACGCAGTATTTT. It is translated as CASQRSGSDTQYF.

This rearrangement joins TRBV28 to TRBJ2-7, with D possibly being TRBD2 (5 bases). Trimming cost V 1 base and J 0 bases, with 7 bases left between them. Germline values: CDR1 MDHEN, CDR2 SYDVKM. The CDR3 is 14 residues long. CDR3 sequence reads: CASSLYEGSYEQYF. The CDR3 DNA reads TGTGCCAGCAGTTTATACGAGGGCTCCTACGAGCAGTACTTC.

This chain uses TRBV29-1 with TRBJ1-1; D call uncertain. Germline V gene data show CDR1 as SQVTM and CDR2 as ANQGSEA. V shed 5 bases and J shed 1 base, with 5 bases lying between them. The length of the CDR3 is 11 residues. The CDR3, as DNA: TGCAGCGTTCGCGCGAACACTGAAGCTTTCTTT. Its translation: CSVRANTEAFF.

This chain joins TRBV9 and TRBJ2-7; 7 nucleotides align to TRBD1. CDR3 length: 15 residues. CDR1 and CDR2 from the germline V gene are SGDLS and YYNGEE. Trimming at V came to 4 bases and at J to 2 bases, leaving 9 bases not matched to a gene. The CDR3 sequence is CASSPRTGGTYEQYF. Here the CDR3 DNA reads TGTGCCAGCAGCCCCCGGACAGGTGGAACCTACGAGCAGTACTTC.

V gene TRBV7-9 combines with J gene TRBJ2-2; 7 nucleotides agree with TRBD1. The V and J ends lost 6 bases and 7 bases, in that order; junction bases with no gene match: 8. Germline-derived CDR1 and CDR2 are SEHNR and FQNEAQ (reference sequence). This CDR3 region has 14 residues. CDR3 nucleotide sequence: TGTGCCAGCAGACAACAGGGGATCAGCGGGGAGCTGTTTTTT. Protein: CASRQQGISGELFF.